This T cell receptor beta chain was found in a study of T cell responses to AZD1222 COVID-19 vaccine. Profiled with immunoSEQ multiplex PCR; TCRdb holds only in-frame clones, not every one. The sample carries about 150,000 clones, 85% to 95% recorded once. With 0 bases removed from V and 3 bases from J, the gap between germline ends came to 11 bases. This CDR3 spans 15 amino acids. CDR1 and CDR2 from the germline V gene are SEHNR and FQNEAQ (reference sequence). Only a few counts were recorded for this clone. Source: peripheral blood, taken 28 days after the second AZD1222 dose. This TCR was recovered from an adult who received the AZD1222 COVID-19 vaccine. The J gene is TRBJ1-2, the V gene TRBV7-9; D is uncertain. The CDR3 reads CASSLALVGDYGYTF. The CDR3 DNA follows: TGTGCCAGCAGCTTAGCGCTCGTCGGGGACTATGGCTACACCTTC.